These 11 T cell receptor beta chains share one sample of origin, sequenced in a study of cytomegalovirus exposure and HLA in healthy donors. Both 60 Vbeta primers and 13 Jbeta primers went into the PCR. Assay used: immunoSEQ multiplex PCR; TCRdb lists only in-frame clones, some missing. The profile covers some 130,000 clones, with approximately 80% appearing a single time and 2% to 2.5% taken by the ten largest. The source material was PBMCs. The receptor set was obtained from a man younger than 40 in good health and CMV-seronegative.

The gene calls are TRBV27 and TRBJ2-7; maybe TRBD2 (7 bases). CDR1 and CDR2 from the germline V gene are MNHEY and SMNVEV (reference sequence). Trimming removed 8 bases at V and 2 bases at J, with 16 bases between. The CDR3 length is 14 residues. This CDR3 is CASGLGGLTYEQYF. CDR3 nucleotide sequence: TGTGCCAGCGGCCTGGGGGGGCTCACCTACGAGCAGTACTTC.

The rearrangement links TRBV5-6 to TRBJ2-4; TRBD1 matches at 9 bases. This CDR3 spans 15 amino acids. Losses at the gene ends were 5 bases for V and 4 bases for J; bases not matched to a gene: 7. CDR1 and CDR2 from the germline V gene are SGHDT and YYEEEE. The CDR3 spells CASSYYDRGKNIQYF. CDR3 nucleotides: TGTGCCAGCAGTTATTACGACAGGGGGAAAAACATTCAGTACTTC.

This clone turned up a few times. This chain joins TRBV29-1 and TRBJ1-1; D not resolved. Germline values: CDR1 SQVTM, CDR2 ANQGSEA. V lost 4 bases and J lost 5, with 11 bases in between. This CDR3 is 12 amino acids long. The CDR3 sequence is CSVARDVTEAFF. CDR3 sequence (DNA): TGCAGCGTTGCGCGGGATGTGACTGAAGCTTTCTTT. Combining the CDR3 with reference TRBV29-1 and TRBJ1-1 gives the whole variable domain SAVISQKPSRDICQRGTSLTIQCQVDSQVTMMFWYRQQPGQSLTLIATANQGSEATYESGFVIDKFPISRPNLTFSTLTVSNMSPEDSSIYLCSVARDVTEAFFGQGTRLTVV.

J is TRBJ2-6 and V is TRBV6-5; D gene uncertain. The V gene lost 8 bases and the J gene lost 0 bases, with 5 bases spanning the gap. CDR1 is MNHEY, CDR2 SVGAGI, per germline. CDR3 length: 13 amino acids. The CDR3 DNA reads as TGTGCCAGCGAGGTCTCTGGGGCCAACGTCCTGACTTTC. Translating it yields CASEVSGANVLTF.

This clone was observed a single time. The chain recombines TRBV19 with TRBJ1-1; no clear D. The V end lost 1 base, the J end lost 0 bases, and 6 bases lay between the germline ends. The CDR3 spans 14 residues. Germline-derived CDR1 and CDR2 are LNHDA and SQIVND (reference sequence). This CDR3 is CASSIGQLNTEAFF. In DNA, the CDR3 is TGTGCCAGTAGTATAGGACAACTGAACACTGAAGCTTTCTTT.

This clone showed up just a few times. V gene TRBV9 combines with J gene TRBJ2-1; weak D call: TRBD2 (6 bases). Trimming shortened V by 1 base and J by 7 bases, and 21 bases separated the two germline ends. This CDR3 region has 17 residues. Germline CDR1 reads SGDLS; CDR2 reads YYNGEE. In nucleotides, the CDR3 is TGTGCCAGCAGCGTATGGGTGCGTCCCATCCGGGAGAATGAGCAGTTCTTC. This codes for CASSVWVRPIRENEQFF.

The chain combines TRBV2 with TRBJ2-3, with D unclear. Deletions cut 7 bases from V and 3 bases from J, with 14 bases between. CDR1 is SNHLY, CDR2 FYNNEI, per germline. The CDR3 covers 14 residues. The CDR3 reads CASMVQVLTDTQYF. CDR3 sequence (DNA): TGTGCCAGCATGGTGCAGGTTTTAACAGATACGCAGTATTTT.

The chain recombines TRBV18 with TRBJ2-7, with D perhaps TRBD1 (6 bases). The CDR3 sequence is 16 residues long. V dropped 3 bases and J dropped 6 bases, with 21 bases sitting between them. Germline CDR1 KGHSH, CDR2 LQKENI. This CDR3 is CASSPGAGAEFGEQYF. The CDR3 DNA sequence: TGTGCCAGCTCACCTGGGGCAGGGGCGGAATTCGGCGAGCAGTACTTC.

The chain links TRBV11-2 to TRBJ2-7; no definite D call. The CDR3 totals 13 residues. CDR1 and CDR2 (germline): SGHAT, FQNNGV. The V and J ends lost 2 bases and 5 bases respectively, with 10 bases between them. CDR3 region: CASSLSSSNEQYF. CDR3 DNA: TGTGCCAGCAGCTTATCTAGTTCAAACGAGCAGTACTTC.

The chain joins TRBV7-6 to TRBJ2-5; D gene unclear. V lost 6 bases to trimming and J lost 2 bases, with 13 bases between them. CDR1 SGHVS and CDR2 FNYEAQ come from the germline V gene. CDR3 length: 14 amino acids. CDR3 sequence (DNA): TGTGCCAGCAGTCTTTCCACAGAACAAGAGACCCAGTACTTC. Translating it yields CASSLSTEQETQYF.

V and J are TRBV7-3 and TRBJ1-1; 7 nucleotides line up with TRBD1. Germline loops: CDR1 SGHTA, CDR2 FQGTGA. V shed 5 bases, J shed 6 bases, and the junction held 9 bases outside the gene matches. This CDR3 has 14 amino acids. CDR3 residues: CASSPRGRGAEAFF. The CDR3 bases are TGTGCCAGCAGCCCGAGGGGGCGCGGAGCTGAAGCTTTCTTT.